Below, one T cell receptor beta chain is given with its context. This sample stems from a study of blood T cell repertoires in COVID-19. Across the whole study: Samples came from the United States, Italy and Spain, spanning acute and convalescent COVID-19. Sources were T cells, B-cell-depleted T cells, or PBMCs; the material itself was cDNA or gDNA.

Using immunoSEQ multiplex PCR, the repertoire was profiled, and TCRdb retains in-frame clones only, with some absent. The sample carries 200,000 to 250,000 clones, 83% recorded once. Before they entered the study, exposed participants had met a COVID-19 case within 2 weeks. Germline V CDR1 and CDR2: LNHNV, YYDKDF (reference sequence). V gave up 1 base and J gave up 2 bases, with 12 bases separating them. The CDR3 covers 15 residues. V is TRBV15 and J is TRBJ2-7; no reliable D call. The source material was PBMCs or T cells enriched from blood (not recorded which). This clonotype originated in a woman in her forties or fifties who had been exposed to COVID-19. CDR3 amino acids: CATSRGSSDPYEQYF. In DNA, the CDR3 is TGTGCCACCAGCAGAGGTAGCTCCGACCCCTACGAGCAGTACTTC.